The 32 T cell receptor beta chains reported below all come from one sample, sequenced in a study of cytomegalovirus exposure and HLA in healthy donors. Primers: 60 Vbeta forward and 13 Jbeta reverse. Sequencing used immunoSEQ multiplex PCR; TCRdb keeps in-frame clones, though not all of them. The table shows approximately 110,000 clones, with roughly 82% occurring only once. Sequences were obtained from PBMCs. Source of these receptors: a woman aged 55-75 years in good health and CMV-seropositive.

The V call is TRBV19, the J call TRBJ2-6, with 9 bases identical to TRBD1. Germline V CDR1 and CDR2: LNHDA, SQIVND (reference sequence). The CDR3 extends over 16 amino acids. With V trimmed by 7 bases and J by 3 bases, 7 bases remained unmatched. CDR3 in DNA: TGTGCCAGTACCTTACAGGGGGCGATTGGGGCCAACGTCCTGACTTTC. Its protein is CASTLQGAIGANVLTF.

In this sample, this clone turned up a few times. The V and J genes are TRBV28 and TRBJ2-2, with 10 bases matching TRBD2. CDR3 length: 15 residues. CDR1 and CDR2 (germline): MDHEN, SYDVKM. V was pared by 6 bases and J by 4 bases, with 5 bases of the junction left unmatched. The CDR3 region has the DNA TGTGCCAGCAGACCAGCGGGAGGGGCCACCGGGGAGCTGTTTTTT. This gives the protein CASRPAGGATGELFF.

The chain joins TRBV4-2 to TRBJ1-2; D not certain. The V gene lost 0 bases and the J gene lost 12 bases, with 11 bases spanning the gap. This CDR3 region has 12 residues. Germline V gives CDR1 LGHNA, CDR2 YNFKEQ. The CDR3 DNA is TGTGCCAGCAGCCAAGATCGGGAACATAACACCTTC. Translation gives CASSQDREHNTF.

This clone has just a few counts. The chain employs TRBV6-5 and TRBJ2-5, with D hard to call. CDR3 length: 11 residues. V lost 2 bases, J lost 14 bases, and 12 bases lay in between. CDR1 and CDR2 from the germline V gene are MNHEY and SVGAGI. The CDR3 reads CASSYRLETYF. As DNA, the CDR3 is TGTGCCAGCAGTTACCGACTGGAAACATACTTC.

V and J are TRBV5-5 and TRBJ2-6; a possible D gene is TRBD2 (5 bases). Trimming took off 4 bases at V and 0 bases at J, with 14 bases between the two ends. CDR3 length: 17 residues. Germline assignment: CDR1 SGHKS and CDR2 YYEKEE (reference sequence). DNA for the CDR3: TGTGCCAGCAGCATCGGACTGTCTATCTCTGGGGCCAACGTCCTGACTTTC. This encodes CASSIGLSISGANVLTF.

This clone was seen a few times. The chain has TRBV25-1 and TRBJ2-2; 7 bases line up with TRBD2. Germline V gives CDR1 MGHDK, CDR2 SYGVNS. The CDR3 loop spans 14 amino acids. The V gene end was trimmed by 6 bases and the J gene end by 5 bases; junction bases not matched to a gene: 6. CDR3: CASRGGYTTGELFF. CDR3 bases: TGTGCCAGCAGGGGAGGGTATACGACCGGGGAGCTGTTTTTT.

The CDR3 protein is CASSRGRLRVEEQFF. The DNA of the CDR3 is TGCGCCAGCAGTCGGGGTAGGTTGCGGGTGGAAGAGCAGTTCTTC. V and J are TRBV23-1 and TRBJ2-1, with a tentative D call TRBD2 (5 bases). TRBV23-1 belongs to the ORF category, with a function that is uncertain. The CDR3 covers 15 residues. The ends were cut back, 4 bases at V and 10 bases at J, with 20 bases in the middle.

In its sample, this clone was seen once. The V call is TRBV2, the J call TRBJ1-5, with D possibly TRBD1 on 6 matching bases. V was cut by 3 bases and J by 7 bases, with 13 bases left in between. CDR1 SNHLY and CDR2 FYNNEI come from the germline V gene. CDR3 length: 14 amino acids. The CDR3 loop is CASSEMNREQPQHF. The CDR3 DNA sequence: TGTGCCAGCAGTGAGATGAACAGGGAGCAGCCCCAGCATTTT.

CDR3: CACQVRLQETQYF. The CDR3 DNA reads TGTGCCTGCCAAGTCAGGCTCCAAGAGACCCAGTACTTC. This chain links TRBV30 with TRBJ2-5; D uncertain. This CDR3 is built from 13 residues. CDR1 GTSNPN and CDR2 SVGIG come from the germline V gene (reference sequence). V lost 6 bases and J 1 base, leaving 12 bases between the germline ends.

The chain employs TRBV7-2 and TRBJ2-3; D gene unclear. The CDR3 runs 14 residues. V was cut by 1 base and J by 6 bases, with 11 bases left in between. From germline, CDR1 is SGHTA and CDR2 FQGNSA. In nucleotides, the CDR3 is TGTGCCAGCAGCTTAGATTACAGAAGGGATACGCAGTATTTT. This gives the protein CASSLDYRRDTQYF.

The V call is TRBV7-9, the J call TRBJ2-7; TRBD1 aligns across 7 bases. The V segment lost 1 base and the J segment 7 bases; nucleotides outside the gene matches: 7. The CDR3 length is 14 residues. The germline V gene has CDR1 SEHNR and CDR2 FQNEAQ (reference sequence). CDR3 protein: CASSLGTGELEQYF. For the CDR3, the DNA is TGTGCCAGCAGCTTAGGTACAGGGGAGTTAGAGCAGTACTTC.

This CDR3 is CAWDRELGSYEQYF. In nucleotides, the CDR3 is TGTGCCTGGGACAGGGAATTAGGGTCCTACGAGCAGTACTTC. The chain is built from TRBV30 and TRBJ2-7; 7 bases fit TRBD1. The CDR3 contains 14 residues. CDR1 is GTSNPN and CDR2 is SVGIG in the germline V gene (reference sequence). With 5 bases clipped from V and 1 base from J, the junction kept 8 bases outside the gene matches.

This clone has only one observation. CDR3 sequence: CAWSRRGAGELFF. CDR3 bases: TGTGCCTGGAGTCGGCGGGGAGCCGGGGAGCTGTTTTTT. The chain has TRBV30 and TRBJ2-2, with D possibly being TRBD2 (6 bases). Trimming stripped 2 bases from V and 6 bases from J, with 10 bases between. Germline V lookup: CDR1 GTSNPN, CDR2 SVGIG (reference sequence). The CDR3 is made up of 13 amino acids.

This clone was observed at least ten times. This chain connects TRBV7-2 to TRBJ2-7; TRBD2 aligns across 11 bases. The V segment lost 2 bases and the J segment 8 bases; nucleotides outside the gene matches: 5. Germline V gene sequence: CDR1 SGHTA, CDR2 FQGNSA. The CDR3 extends over 14 amino acids. CDR3 coding DNA: TGTGCCAGCAGCTTATTAGCGGGGGGGATCCAGCAGTACTTC. Translating it yields CASSLLAGGIQQYF.

The chain recombines TRBV6-5 with TRBJ1-1, with a weak D call TRBD1 (5 bases). The CDR3 has 14 residues. Germline CDR1 reads MNHEY; CDR2 reads SVGAGI. V was shortened by 3 bases and J by 1 base, with 9 bases between the two germline ends. For the CDR3, the DNA is TGTGCCAGCAGTTATCAGGGTTCGAACACTGAAGCTTTCTTT. Protein product: CASSYQGSNTEAFF.

Here the CDR3 reads CASSLEGAWETQYF. In DNA, the CDR3 is TGTGCCAGCAGCTTGGAAGGGGCCTGGGAGACCCAGTACTTC. The chain uses TRBV11-3 and TRBJ2-5, with D possibly being TRBD1 (5 bases). This CDR3 has 14 amino acids. Germline values: CDR1 SGHNT, CDR2 YENEEA. The V gene lost 3 bases and the J gene lost 5 bases, with 13 bases spanning the gap.

In this sample, this clone turned up a few times. The chain couples TRBV5-4 to TRBJ2-3; TRBD2 matches 9 bases. This CDR3 is built from 12 residues. Germline loops: CDR1 SGHNT, CDR2 YYREEE (reference sequence). V was pared by 7 bases and J by 5 bases, with 2 bases of the junction left unmatched. The CDR3 is CASQLAGDTQYF. CDR3 coding DNA: TGTGCCAGCCAACTAGCGGGAGATACGCAGTATTTT.

The sample holds one count of this clone. The rearrangement uses TRBV6-1 and TRBJ1-5; possible D gene TRBD1, 6 bases. The CDR3 extends over 13 amino acids. The V end lost 4 bases, the J end lost 9 bases, and 13 bases lay between the germline ends. Germline lookup yields CDR1 MNHNS and CDR2 SASEGT. The CDR3 spells CASSVHRDGPQHF. The CDR3 nucleotides are TGTGCCAGCAGTGTTCACAGGGACGGGCCCCAGCATTTT.

The V and J genes are TRBV2 and TRBJ2-3, with D possibly matching TRBD2 (6 bases). Trimming removed 5 bases at V and 1 base at J, with 10 bases between. The CDR3 runs 14 residues. The germline CDR1 and CDR2 sequences are SNHLY and FYNNEI. The CDR3 DNA reads as TGTGCCAGCAGTCCAATAGCGGGCACAGATACGCAGTATTTT. It translates to CASSPIAGTDTQYF.

This chain uses TRBV4-1 with TRBJ1-2, with a weak D call TRBD1 (5 bases). This CDR3 is built from 15 residues. Trimming took off 2 bases at V and 3 bases at J, with 13 bases between the two ends. Germline V gene data show CDR1 as MGHRA and CDR2 as YSYEKL. CDR3 loop: CASSQTRGVHYGYTF. CDR3 DNA sequence: TGCGCCAGCAGCCAAACCCGGGGGGTACACTATGGCTACACCTTC.

This chain joins TRBV30 and TRBJ2-2, with TRBD1 matching 12 bases. V lost 3 bases and J lost 4; bases outside the gene matches: 6. The CDR3 covers 16 residues. Germline V gene sequence: CDR1 GTSNPN, CDR2 SVGIG (reference sequence). The CDR3 DNA is TGTGCCTGGAGCCGCGGGACAGGGGGCGGCACCGGGGAGCTGTTTTTT. Its translation is CAWSRGTGGGTGELFF.

This chain uses TRBV4-1 with TRBJ2-5; the match to TRBD1 covers 9 bases. The better agreement between TRBJ2-7 and the DNA end casts doubt on the J call. Germline-derived CDR1 and CDR2 are MGHRA and YSYEKL. The CDR3 covers 14 residues. DNA for the CDR3: TGCGCCAGCAGCCAAGGGGGGACAGGGTACGAGCAGTACTTC. Translated, it gives CASSQGGTGYEQYF.

The V and J genes are TRBV5-1 and TRBJ2-5; 9 positions agree with TRBD2. V was clipped by 3 bases and J by 4 bases; unmatched bases: 13. Germline assignment: CDR1 SGHRS and CDR2 YFSETQ. This CDR3 has 17 residues. The CDR3 DNA reads as TGCGCCAGCAGCTCCTCCCCCCGAGCGGGGGGCAGAGAGACCCAGTACTTC. Translated, it gives CASSSSPRAGGRETQYF.

The chain joins TRBV30 to TRBJ2-1; D is possibly TRBD2 (5 bases). V lost 4 bases and J 8 bases, leaving 9 bases between the germline ends. Germline CDR1 GTSNPN, CDR2 SVGIG (reference sequence). The CDR3 consists of 11 residues. CDR3 loop: CAWTRRDEQFF. CDR3 in DNA: TGTGCCTGGACTAGGCGGGATGAGCAGTTCTTC.

This rearrangement joins TRBV6-4 to TRBJ2-7, with D possibly being TRBD2 (6 bases). The ends were cut back, 8 bases at V and 5 bases at J, with 28 bases in the middle. The CDR3 length is 17 residues. The germline gives CDR1 MRHNA, CDR2 SNTAGT. The CDR3 here is CASAPNFRLARVDEQYF. The CDR3 region has the DNA TGTGCCAGCGCCCCCAACTTTCGGCTAGCGAGGGTGGACGAGCAGTACTTC.

This sequence joins TRBV28 and TRBJ1-4; D perhaps matches TRBD1 (6 bases). V lost 6 bases and J 10 bases, leaving 12 bases between the germline ends. CDR3 length: 12 residues. Germline-derived CDR1 and CDR2 are MDHEN and SYDVKM. In nucleotides, the CDR3 is TGTGCCAGCAGATATACGACAGGAAAACTGTTTTTT. Encoded protein: CASRYTTGKLFF. Drawing the rest from reference TRBV28 and TRBJ1-4, the complete variable domain is DVKVTQSSRYLVKRTGEKVFLECVQDMDHENMFWYRQDPGLGLRLIYFSYDVKMKEKGDIPEGYSVSREKKERFSLILESASTNQTSMYLCASRYTTGKLFFGSGTQLSVL.

This clone was observed a few times. This chain connects TRBV11-2 to TRBJ2-7, with 9 bases that match TRBD2. Germline V gives CDR1 SGHAT, CDR2 FQNNGV. This CDR3 has 16 amino acids. After removal of 1 base from V and 2 bases from J, the junction contained 6 bases not matched to a gene. This chain's CDR3 is CASSLGVAGVTYEQYF. DNA of the CDR3: TGTGCCAGCAGCTTAGGGGTAGCGGGGGTTACCTACGAGCAGTACTTC.

The gene calls are TRBV18 and TRBJ1-2; 7 bases are shared with TRBD1. The V gene end was trimmed by 3 bases and the J gene end by 7 bases; junction bases not matched to a gene: 20. This CDR3 has 18 amino acids. The germline V gene encodes CDR1 KGHSH and CDR2 LQKENI. The CDR3 DNA reads TGTGCCAGCTCACCGTTTAGGGGACAGAATTTTCTTATGGCTGGCTACACCTTC. This encodes CASSPFRGQNFLMAGYTF.

The J gene is TRBJ1-3, the V gene TRBV25-1; 7 bases are a match to TRBD1. CDR1 is MGHDK, CDR2 SYGVNS, per germline. V was pared by 6 bases and J by 2 bases, with 4 bases of the junction left unmatched. This CDR3 spans 14 amino acids. The CDR3 nucleotides read TGTGCCAGCAGCCCGACAGGGACTGGAAACACCATATATTTT. Amino acids: CASSPTGTGNTIYF.

V gene TRBV18 combines with J gene TRBJ2-1; D is undetermined. CDR3 length: 14 residues. Per the germline V gene, CDR1 is KGHSH and CDR2 is LQKENI. V shed 3 bases and J shed 0 bases, with 6 bases lying between them. CDR3 loop: CASSPRSSYNEQFF. CDR3 nucleotides: TGTGCCAGCTCACCGCGGAGCTCCTACAATGAGCAGTTCTTC. Complete variable domain (other parts from reference TRBV18 and TRBJ2-1): NAGVMQNPRHLVRRRGQEARLRCSPMKGHSHVYWYRQLPEEGLKFMVYLQKENIIDESGMPKERFSAEFPKEGPSILRIQQVVRGDSAAYFCASSPRSSYNEQFFGPGTRLTVL.

The rearrangement joins TRBV13 to TRBJ2-3; 8 bases line up with TRBD1. J lost 11 bases, V lost 4 bases, and 2 bases had no gene match. The CDR3 consists of 11 residues. Per germline, CDR1 PRHDT and CDR2 FYEKMQ (reference sequence). The CDR3 protein is CASSSGQGQYF. The CDR3 nucleotides are TGTGCCAGCAGCTCCGGACAGGGGCAGTATTTT.

This rearrangement joins TRBV19 to TRBJ1-5, with TRBD1 as a possible D gene (5 bases). Germline values: CDR1 LNHDA, CDR2 SQIVND (reference sequence). This CDR3 has 14 residues. Trimming removed 8 bases at V and 3 bases at J, with 14 bases between. The CDR3 DNA follows: TGTGCCAGTTCCTCCGGCGGACACAATCAGCCCCAGCATTTT. It translates to CASSSGGHNQPQHF.